This T cell receptor beta chain emerged from a study of cytomegalovirus exposure and HLA in healthy donors. V gave up 0 bases and J gave up 4 bases, with 18 bases separating them. The germline gives CDR1 SGHRS, CDR2 YFSETQ. This CDR3 is built from 17 residues. The PCR ran on 60 Vbeta and 13 Jbeta primers. Sequencing used immunoSEQ multiplex PCR; TCRdb keeps in-frame clones, though not all of them. The table lists approximately 210,000 clones, over 70% of them singletons. Whole-study findings and limits: Across donors, sequencing depth was assumed by presence/absence analyses to be roughly uniform.

On this clone: Its specificity is not known.

Sequencing was done on a sample of PBMCs. The chain employs TRBV5-1 and TRBJ2-3; tentatively, D is TRBD2 (6 bases). This TCR was recovered from a man aged 30 to 45 in good health and CMV-seronegative. Here the CDR3 DNA reads TGCGCCAGCAGCTTGGCGACTGGCGGGGCGCCCCCAGATACGCAGTATTTT. It translates to CASSLATGGAPPDTQYF.